Listed below are T cell receptor beta chains from one sample, sequenced in a study of blood T cell repertoires in COVID-19. The assay was immunoSEQ multiplex PCR, and TCRdb's table has in-frame clones only and misses some. The sample yields 85,000 to 90,000 clones, roughly 80% seen once. Sequenced: peripheral blood. These receptors were collected from a woman older than 75 with active or convalescent COVID-19. CDR3s include the opening cysteine and the closing phenylalanine or tryptophan. Each record gives: V gene, J gene, clone size, CDR3 protein. Clone size, where shown, is once, few, many, or a class for clones that have expanded.

TRBV19	TRBJ2-1	few	CASSIGGGSYNEQFF
TRBV6-5	TRBJ2-1	few	CASRLIREQFF
TRBV11-3	TRBJ2-2	.	CASSHIGTSSNTGELFF
TRBV6-2/TRBV6-3	TRBJ2-7	once	CASSKWENEQYF
TRBV7-9	TRBJ2-7	.	CASSFGSGSHEQYF
TRBV7-3	TRBJ2-3	.	CASSLGGSADTQYF
TRBV11-2	TRBJ2-1	.	CASSLGPAGNDEQFF
TRBV2	TRBJ1-2	.	CASSADRGEGYTF
TRBV9	TRBJ2-3	once	CASSVAPSKRRTDTQYF
TRBV7-2	TRBJ1-1	.	CASSFSWTVVEAFF
TRBV24-1	TRBJ2-7	.	CATSPHQDRGDYEQYF
TRBV7-2	TRBJ2-7	.	CASRLPTGVEQYF
TRBV6-5	TRBJ2-7	.	CASSYGVDSSYEQYF
TRBV20-1	TRBJ2-7	.	CSASGVYEQYF
TRBV6-2/TRBV6-3	TRBJ2-1	.	CASSYSTLTSGRGNNEQFF
TRBV18	TRBJ2-7	few	CASSPIEGDGEQYF
TRBV11-1	TRBJ2-4	.	CASSSMTGGRNIQYF
TRBV5-5	TRBJ1-2	.	CASSLGQGVFSYGYTF
TRBV4-2	TRBJ2-5	.	CASSQDLSQETQYF
TRBV10-3	TRBJ1-2	.	CAISDRLGYTF
TRBV3-1/TRBV3-2	TRBJ1-2	.	CASSPGQGSVSYGYTF
TRBV19	TRBJ2-1	.	CASSRPGQGRNNEQFF
TRBV27	TRBJ1-2	.	CASSFRVNYGYTF